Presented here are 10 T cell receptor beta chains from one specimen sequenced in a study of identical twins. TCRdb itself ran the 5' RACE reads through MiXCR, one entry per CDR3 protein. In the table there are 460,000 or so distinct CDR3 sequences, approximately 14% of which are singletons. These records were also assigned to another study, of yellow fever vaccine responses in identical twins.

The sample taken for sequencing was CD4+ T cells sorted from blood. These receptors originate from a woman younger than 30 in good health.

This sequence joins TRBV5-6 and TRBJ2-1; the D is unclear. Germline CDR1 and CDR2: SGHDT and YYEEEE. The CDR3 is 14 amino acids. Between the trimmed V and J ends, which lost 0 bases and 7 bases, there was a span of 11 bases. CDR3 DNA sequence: TGTGCCAGCAGCTTGGTGGGTAAGAAGAATGAGCAGTTCTTC. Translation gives CASSLVGKKNEQFF. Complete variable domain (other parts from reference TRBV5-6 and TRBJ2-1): DAGVTQSPTHLIKTRGQQVTLRCSPKSGHDTVSWYQQALGQGPQFIFQYYEEEERQRGNFPDRFSGHQFPNYSSELNVNALLLGDSALYLCASSLVGKKNEQFFGPGTRLTVL.

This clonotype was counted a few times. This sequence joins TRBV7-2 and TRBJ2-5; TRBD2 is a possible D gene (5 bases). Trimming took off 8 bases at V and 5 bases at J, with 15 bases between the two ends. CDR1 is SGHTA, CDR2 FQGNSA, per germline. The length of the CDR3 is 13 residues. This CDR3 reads CASLASVSETQYF. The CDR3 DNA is TGTGCCAGCTTAGCGTCTGTTTCGGAGACCCAGTACTTC.

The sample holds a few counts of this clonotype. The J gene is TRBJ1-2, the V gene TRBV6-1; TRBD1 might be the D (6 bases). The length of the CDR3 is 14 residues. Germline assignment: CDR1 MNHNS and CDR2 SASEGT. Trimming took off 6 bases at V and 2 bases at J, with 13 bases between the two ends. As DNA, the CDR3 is TGTGCCAGCAGGGTCGGACAGCAGAACTATGGCTACACCTTC. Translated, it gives CASRVGQQNYGYTF.

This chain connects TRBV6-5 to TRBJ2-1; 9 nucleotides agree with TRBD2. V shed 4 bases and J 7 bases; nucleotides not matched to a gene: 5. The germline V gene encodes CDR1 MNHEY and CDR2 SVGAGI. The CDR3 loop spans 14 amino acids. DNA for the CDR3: TGTGCCAGCAGTTTTTTAGGACTAGCGAATGAGCAGTTCTTC. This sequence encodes CASSFLGLANEQFF.

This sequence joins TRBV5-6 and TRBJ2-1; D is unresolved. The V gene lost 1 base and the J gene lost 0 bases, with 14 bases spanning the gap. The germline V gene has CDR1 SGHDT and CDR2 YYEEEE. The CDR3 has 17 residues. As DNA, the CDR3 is TGTGCCAGCAGCTTGACCTGGGATCGTAGCTCCTACAATGAGCAGTTCTTC. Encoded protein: CASSLTWDRSSYNEQFF.

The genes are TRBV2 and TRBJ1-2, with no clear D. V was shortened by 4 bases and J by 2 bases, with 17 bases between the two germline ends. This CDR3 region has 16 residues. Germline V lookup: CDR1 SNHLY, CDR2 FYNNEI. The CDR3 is CASSGSRQAENYGYTF. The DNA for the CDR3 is TGTGCCAGCAGTGGCTCGCGGCAAGCGGAAAACTATGGCTACACCTTC.

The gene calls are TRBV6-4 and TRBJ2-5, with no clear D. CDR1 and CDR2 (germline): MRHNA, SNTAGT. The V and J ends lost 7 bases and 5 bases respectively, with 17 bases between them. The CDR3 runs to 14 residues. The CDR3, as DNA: TGTGCCAGCATTTTCTCTTACATGGGGGAGACCCAGTACTTC. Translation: CASIFSYMGETQYF.

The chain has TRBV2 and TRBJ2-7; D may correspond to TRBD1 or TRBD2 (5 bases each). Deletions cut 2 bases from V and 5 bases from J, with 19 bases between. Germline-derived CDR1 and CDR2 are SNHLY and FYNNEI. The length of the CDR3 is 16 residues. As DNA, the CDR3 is TGTGCCAGCAGTGAAATCCTCTGGGGGAGTGGCAACGAGCAGTACTTC. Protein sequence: CASSEILWGSGNEQYF.

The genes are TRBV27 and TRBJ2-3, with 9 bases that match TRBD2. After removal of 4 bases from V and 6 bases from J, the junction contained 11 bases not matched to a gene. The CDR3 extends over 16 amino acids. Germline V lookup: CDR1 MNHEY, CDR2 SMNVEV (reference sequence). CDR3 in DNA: TGTGCCAGCAGTTCGCTCCGGCGGGAGGGCCGGGATACGCAGTATTTT. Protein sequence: CASSSLRREGRDTQYF.

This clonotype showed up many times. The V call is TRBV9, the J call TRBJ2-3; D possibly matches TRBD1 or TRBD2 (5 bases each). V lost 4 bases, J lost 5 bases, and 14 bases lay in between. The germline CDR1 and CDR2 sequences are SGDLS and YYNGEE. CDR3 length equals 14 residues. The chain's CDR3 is CASSLWGTGDTQYF. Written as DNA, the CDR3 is TGTGCCAGCAGCCTTTGGGGGACGGGAGATACGCAGTATTTT.